This TCR beta chain stems from a study of beta chain features in type 1 diabetes. V dropped 5 bases and J dropped 7 bases, with 15 bases sitting between them. Germline V gives CDR1 GTSNPN, CDR2 SVGIG (reference sequence). The CDR3 is made up of 13 amino acids. Notes on the study in general: Across all four CD4+ subsets, people with type 1 diabetes showed modestly shorter TCRB CDR3s.

This clone appeared a few times. As yet, its antigen is unknown. Every isolated RNA sample was fully reverse transcribed, so sequencing captured expressed TCRB transcripts. Assay: immunoSEQ multiplex PCR; the TCRdb copy retains only in-frame clones and omits some. The table has about 640,000 clones, 9.5% to 15% seen once. The sequence was collected from a man under 40 with type 1 diabetes. Sequencing was done on a sample of naive CD4+ T cells from blood. The chain uses TRBV30 and TRBJ1-5; TRBD1 is a possible D gene (5 bases). CDR3 sequence: CAWGGGGEQPQHF. The CDR3 DNA is TGTGCCTGGGGTGGTGGGGGAGAGCAGCCCCAGCATTTT.